Shown below are 9 T cell receptor beta chains from a single sample sequenced in a study of OX40 agonist ivuxolimab in advanced cancers. Libraries were prepared by immunoSEQ multiplex PCR; TCRdb keeps only in-frame clonotypes and omits some of them. The sample lists roughly 74,000 clones, about 89% occurring once. Specimen: CD4+ or CD8+ T cells sorted from blood, collected in a trial of the OX40 agonist ivuxolimab. Every receptor here comes from an adult with an advanced solid tumor such as melanoma, head and neck, liver or kidney cancer.

The genes are TRBV6-1 and TRBJ1-1; D not certain. The CDR3 is made up of 13 amino acids. The germline V gene has CDR1 MNHNS and CDR2 SASEGT. V was clipped by 7 bases and J by 1 base, with 10 bases between them. CDR3 DNA sequence: TGTGCCAGCACCCTCCAACCGAACACTGAAGCTTTCTTT. Protein product: CASTLQPNTEAFF.

This chain links TRBV4-1 with TRBJ1-6; D not resolved. V lost 1 base to trimming and J lost 9 bases, with 19 bases between them. The CDR3 consists of 17 residues. Germline-derived CDR1 and CDR2 are MGHRA and YSYEKL. The chain's CDR3 is CASSQGLAIKYGSPLHF. The CDR3 DNA reads TGCGCCAGCAGCCAAGGTCTCGCCATTAAGTATGGTTCACCCCTCCACTTT.

The J gene is TRBJ2-5, the V gene TRBV7-3; D ambiguous. The closer fit of TRBJ2-7 to the DNA end suggests the J call may be wrong. In germline, CDR1 is SGHTA, CDR2 FQGTGA. This CDR3 is built from 13 residues. The CDR3 DNA reads as TGTGCCAGCAGCTTAGCAGCAACCTACGAGCAGTACTTC. Protein sequence: CASSLAATYEQYF.

The chain carries TRBV10-1 and TRBJ2-1; 11 nucleotides match TRBD2. Germline CDR1 reads WNHNN; CDR2 reads SYGVQD (reference sequence). V shed 0 bases, J shed 2 bases, and the junction held 0 bases outside the gene matches. The CDR3 length is 16 residues. The CDR3 DNA reads as TGCGCCAGCAGTGAGTCTAGCGGGAGGGCCTACAATGAGCAGTTCTTC. Translated: CASSESSGRAYNEQFF.

The chain joins TRBV2 to TRBJ1-5; 11 bases map to TRBD1. V shed 6 bases, J shed 9 bases, and the junction held 7 bases outside the gene matches. The CDR3 is 14 amino acids. Germline-derived CDR1 and CDR2 are SNHLY and FYNNEI. This chain's CDR3 is CASRGGQGVGPQHF. The CDR3 coding sequence is TGTGCCAGCAGGGGGGGACAGGGGGTAGGGCCCCAGCATTTT.

This chain links TRBV19 with TRBJ2-5, with D possibly being TRBD2 (6 bases). Trimming took 3 bases from V and 5 from J, leaving 31 bases between them. Germline assignment: CDR1 LNHDA and CDR2 SQIVND (reference sequence). This CDR3 has 20 residues. This CDR3 reads CASSMRHGTFRNRGGETQYF. The DNA of the CDR3 is TGTGCCAGTAGTATGAGACACGGGACTTTTCGCAACCGGGGTGGGGAGACCCAGTACTTC.

There are a few counts of this clone. The chain carries TRBV19 and TRBJ1-5; D is uncertain. Germline assignment: CDR1 LNHDA and CDR2 SQIVND (reference sequence). With 6 bases removed from V and 3 bases from J, the gap between germline ends came to 21 bases. CDR3 length: 17 residues. CDR3 sequence (DNA): TGTGCCAGTAGCCGATTTCTCAGCGGACCGGCCAATCAGCCCCAGCATTTT. This gives the protein CASSRFLSGPANQPQHF.

This chain uses TRBV7-2 with TRBJ2-7; possibly TRBD1 or TRBD2 for D (5 bases each). This CDR3 spans 14 amino acids. V was clipped by 1 base and J by 4 bases, with 11 bases between them. The germline gives CDR1 SGHTA, CDR2 FQGNSA. CDR3 nucleotide sequence: TGTGCCAGCAGCTTAGTCCAGGGAGCGTACGAGCAGTACTTC. It encodes CASSLVQGAYEQYF.

The chain recombines TRBV5-4 with TRBJ2-1; D gene uncertain. Trimming removed 7 bases from V and 2 bases from J, with 16 bases in between. CDR3 length: 15 amino acids. Germline V gene data show CDR1 as SGHNT and CDR2 as YYREEE (reference sequence). CDR3 amino acids: CASRPDLGTYNEQFF. For the CDR3, the DNA is TGTGCCAGCCGCCCCGACCTAGGTACCTACAATGAGCAGTTCTTC.